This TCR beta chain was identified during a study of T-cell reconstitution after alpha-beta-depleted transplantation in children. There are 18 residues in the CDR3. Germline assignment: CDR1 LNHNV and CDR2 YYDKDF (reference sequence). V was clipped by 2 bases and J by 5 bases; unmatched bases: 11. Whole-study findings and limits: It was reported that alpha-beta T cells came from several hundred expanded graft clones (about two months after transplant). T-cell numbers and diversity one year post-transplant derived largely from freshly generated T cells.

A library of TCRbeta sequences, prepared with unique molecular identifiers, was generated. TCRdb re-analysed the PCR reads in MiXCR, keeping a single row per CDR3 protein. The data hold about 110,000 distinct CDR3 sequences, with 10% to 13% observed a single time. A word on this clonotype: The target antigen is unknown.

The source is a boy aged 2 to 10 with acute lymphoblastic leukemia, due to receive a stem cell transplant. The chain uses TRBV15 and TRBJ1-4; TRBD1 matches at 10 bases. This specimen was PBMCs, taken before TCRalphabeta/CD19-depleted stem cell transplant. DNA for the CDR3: TGTGCCACCAGCAGATCCCGGGACAGGGGAAAAATGAATGAAAAACTGTTTTTT. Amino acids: CATSRSRDRGKMNEKLFF.